These 8 T cell receptor beta chains share one sample of origin, sequenced in a study of T cell responses to AZD1222 COVID-19 vaccine. The method was immunoSEQ multiplex PCR; TCRdb's version includes in-frame clones alone and lacks a portion of them. The table lists more than 100,000 clones, approximately 90% of them singletons. Material: peripheral blood, obtained on day 0 of AZD1222 vaccination. The source is an adult in good health.

The gene calls are TRBV27 and TRBJ2-1; no clear D gene. The germline gives CDR1 MNHEY, CDR2 SMNVEV (reference sequence). V was cut by 1 base and J by 7 bases, with 8 bases left in between. The CDR3 extends over 13 amino acids. The CDR3, as DNA: TGTGCCAGCAGTTTATACGAGAGAAATGAGCAGTTCTTC. It specifies CASSLYERNEQFF.

The V gene is TRBV3-1 (or the pseudogene TRBV3-2), the J gene TRBJ2-1; 7 bases fit TRBD1. Germline V gene data show CDR1 as LGHDT and CDR2 as YNNKEL (reference sequence). The CDR3 is made up of 12 amino acids. The J segment lost 7 bases and the V segment lost 4 bases, leaving 1 base of the junction unmatched. The CDR3 coding sequence is TGTGCCAGCAGCCTGACAGGGAATGAGCAGTTCTTC. This codes for CASSLTGNEQFF.

This rearrangement joins TRBV6-2 or TRBV6-3 to TRBJ1-1; D is perhaps TRBD1 (6 bases). CDR3 length equals 17 residues. CDR1 is MNHEY and CDR2 is SVGEGT in the germline V gene. V lost 0 bases and J 3 bases, leaving 17 bases between the germline ends. In nucleotides, the CDR3 is TGTGCCAGCAGTTACTCGCCAGGGGATATTGTGGACACTGAAGCTTTCTTT. Encoded protein: CASSYSPGDIVDTEAFF.

This clone was seen only once. The chain couples TRBV10-1 to TRBJ2-3; TRBD2 is a possible D gene (6 bases). Germline assignment: CDR1 WNHNN and CDR2 SYGVQD (reference sequence). This CDR3 contains 13 residues. With 8 bases removed from V and 3 bases from J, the gap between germline ends came to 12 bases. CDR3 sequence: CASGDWLTDTQYF. For the CDR3, the DNA is TGCGCCAGCGGGGACTGGTTAACAGATACGCAGTATTTT.

This chain joins TRBV5-1 and TRBJ1-1; no firm D call. Between the trimmed V and J ends, which lost 3 bases and 5 bases, there was a span of 11 bases. Germline loops: CDR1 SGHRS, CDR2 YFSETQ. This CDR3 is 13 amino acids long. CDR3 sequence reads: CASSSPGLTEAFF. In DNA, the CDR3 is TGCGCCAGCAGCTCACCGGGGTTAACTGAAGCTTTCTTT.

This clone was seen only a few times. CDR3 coding DNA: TGTGCCAGCAGCCCACACAACACAGGGGGCGGGGTAGCTTTCTTT. Translating gives CASSPHNTGGGVAFF. The chain is built from TRBV9 and TRBJ1-1; the match to TRBD1 covers 9 bases. The CDR3 runs to 15 residues. Looked up from germline, CDR1 is SGDLS and CDR2 is YYNGEE. After removal of 4 bases from V and 10 bases from J, the junction contained 14 bases not matched to a gene.

This clone was seen only once. The chain combines TRBV14 with TRBJ1-1, with D perhaps matching TRBD1 (5 bases). Per the germline V gene, CDR1 is SGHDN and CDR2 is FVKESK. The CDR3 sequence is 12 residues long. The V end lost 3 bases, the J end lost 8 bases, and 10 bases lay between the germline ends. CDR3 residues: CASSQGLREAFF. The CDR3 nucleotides read TGTGCCAGCAGCCAGGGACTCCGGGAAGCTTTCTTT.

The CDR3: CASSAGGAGYGYTF. The CDR3, as DNA: TGTGCCAGCAGCGCAGGGGGCGCGGGCTATGGCTACACCTTC. This sequence joins TRBV5-4 and TRBJ1-2, with 8 positions matching TRBD1. In germline, CDR1 is SGHNT, CDR2 YYREEE (reference sequence). Trimming removed 4 bases from V and 4 bases from J; junction bases left unmatched: 6. CDR3 length: 14 residues.